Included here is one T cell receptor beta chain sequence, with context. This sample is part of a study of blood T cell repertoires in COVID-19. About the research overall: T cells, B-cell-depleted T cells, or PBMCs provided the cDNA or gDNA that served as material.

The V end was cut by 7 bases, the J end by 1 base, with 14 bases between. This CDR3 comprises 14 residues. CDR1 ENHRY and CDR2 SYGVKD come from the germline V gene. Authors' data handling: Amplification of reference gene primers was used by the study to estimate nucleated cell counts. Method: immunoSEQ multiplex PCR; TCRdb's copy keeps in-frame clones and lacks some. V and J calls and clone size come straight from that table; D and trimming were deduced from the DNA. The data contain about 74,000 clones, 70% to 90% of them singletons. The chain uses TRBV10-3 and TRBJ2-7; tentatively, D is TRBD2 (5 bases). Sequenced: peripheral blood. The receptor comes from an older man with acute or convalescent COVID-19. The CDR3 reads CAINPTSGSYEQYF. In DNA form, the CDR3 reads TGTGCCATCAATCCCACTAGTGGGTCCTACGAGCAGTACTTC.